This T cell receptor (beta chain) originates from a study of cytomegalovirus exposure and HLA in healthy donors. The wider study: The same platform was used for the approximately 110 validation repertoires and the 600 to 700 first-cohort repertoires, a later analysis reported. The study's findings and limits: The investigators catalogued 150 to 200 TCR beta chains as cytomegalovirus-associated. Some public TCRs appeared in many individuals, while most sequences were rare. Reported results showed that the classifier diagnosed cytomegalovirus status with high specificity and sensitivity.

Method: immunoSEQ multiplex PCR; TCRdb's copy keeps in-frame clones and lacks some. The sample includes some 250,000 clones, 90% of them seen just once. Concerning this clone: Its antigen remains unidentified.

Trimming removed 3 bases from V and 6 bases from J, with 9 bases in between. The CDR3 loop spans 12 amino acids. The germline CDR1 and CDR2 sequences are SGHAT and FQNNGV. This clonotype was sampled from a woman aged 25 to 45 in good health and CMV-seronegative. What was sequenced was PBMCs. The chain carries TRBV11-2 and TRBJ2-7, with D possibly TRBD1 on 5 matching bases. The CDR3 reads CASSLSGLEQYF. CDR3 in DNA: TGTGCCAGCAGCTTGTCAGGGCTCGAGCAGTACTTC.